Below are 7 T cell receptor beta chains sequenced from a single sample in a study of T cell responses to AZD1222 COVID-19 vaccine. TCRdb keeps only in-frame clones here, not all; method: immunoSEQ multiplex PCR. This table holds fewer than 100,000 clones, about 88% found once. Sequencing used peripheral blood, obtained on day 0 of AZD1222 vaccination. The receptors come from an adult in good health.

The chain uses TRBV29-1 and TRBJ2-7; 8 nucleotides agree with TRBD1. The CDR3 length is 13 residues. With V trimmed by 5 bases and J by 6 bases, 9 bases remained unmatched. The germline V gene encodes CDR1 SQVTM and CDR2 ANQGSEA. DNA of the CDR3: TGCAGCGTTTCTGGACAGGGACCCCTCGAGCAGTACTTC. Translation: CSVSGQGPLEQYF.

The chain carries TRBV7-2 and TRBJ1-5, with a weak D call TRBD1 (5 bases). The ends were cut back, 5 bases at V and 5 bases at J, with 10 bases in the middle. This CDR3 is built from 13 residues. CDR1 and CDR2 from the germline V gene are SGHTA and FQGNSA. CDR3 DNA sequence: TGTGCCAGCAGCCCGGGGCGGGATCAGCCCCAGCATTTT. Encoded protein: CASSPGRDQPQHF. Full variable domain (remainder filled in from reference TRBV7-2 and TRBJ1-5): GAGVSQSPSNKVTEKGKDVELRCDPISGHTALYWYRQSLGQGLEFLIYFQGNSAPDKSGLPSDRFSAERTGGSVSTLTIQRTQQEDSAVYLCASSPGRDQPQHFGDGTRLSIL.

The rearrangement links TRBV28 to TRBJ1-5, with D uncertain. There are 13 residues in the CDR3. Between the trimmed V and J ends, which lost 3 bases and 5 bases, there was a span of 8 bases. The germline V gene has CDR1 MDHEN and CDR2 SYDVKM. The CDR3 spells CASSFRSYQPQHF. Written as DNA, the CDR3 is TGTGCCAGCAGTTTCAGGTCATATCAGCCCCAGCATTTT.

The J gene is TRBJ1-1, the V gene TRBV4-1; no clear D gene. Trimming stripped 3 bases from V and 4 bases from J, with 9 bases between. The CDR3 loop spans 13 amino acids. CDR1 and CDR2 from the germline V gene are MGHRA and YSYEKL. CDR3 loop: CASSQAIVTEAFF. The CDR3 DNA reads TGCGCCAGCAGCCAGGCCATCGTCACTGAAGCTTTCTTT.

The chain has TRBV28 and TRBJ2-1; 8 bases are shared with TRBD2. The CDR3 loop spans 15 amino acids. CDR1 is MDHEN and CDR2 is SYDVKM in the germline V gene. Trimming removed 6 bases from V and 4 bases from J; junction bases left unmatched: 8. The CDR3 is CASRQTSGTYNEQFF. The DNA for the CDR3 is TGTGCCAGCAGACAAACTAGCGGAACATACAATGAGCAGTTCTTC.

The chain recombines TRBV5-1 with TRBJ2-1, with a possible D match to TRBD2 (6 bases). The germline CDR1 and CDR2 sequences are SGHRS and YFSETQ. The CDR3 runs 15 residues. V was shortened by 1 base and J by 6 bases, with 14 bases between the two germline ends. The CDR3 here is CASSLREISGNEQFF. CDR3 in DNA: TGCGCCAGCAGCTTGAGGGAGATTAGCGGCAATGAGCAGTTCTTC.

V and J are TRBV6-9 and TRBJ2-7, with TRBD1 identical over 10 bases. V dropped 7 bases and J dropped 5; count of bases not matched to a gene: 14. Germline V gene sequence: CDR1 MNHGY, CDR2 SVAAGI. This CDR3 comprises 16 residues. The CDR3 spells CASTPPRGQGNHEQYF. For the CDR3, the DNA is TGTGCCAGCACACCTCCCCGGGGACAGGGGAACCACGAGCAGTACTTC.